This T cell receptor beta chain stems from a study of shared clonotypes between healthy human individuals. Notes on the study in general: Memory subsets generally showed lower estimated richness than naive subsets. Rarefaction demonstrated incomplete sorted-subset sequencing despite large depth. The sharing of 5% to 5.5% of naive CD4 clonotypes was seen across a handful of donors.

This clone has only one observation. The antigen is not known. This table comes from immunoSEQ multiplex PCR, and its TCRdb copy is limited to in-frame clones, with some not included. The repertoire consists of approximately 810,000 clones, with 80% to 95% occurring once and the leading ten covering less than 25%. Germline V lookup: CDR1 LGHNA, CDR2 YSLEER. V was clipped by 0 bases and J by 6 bases, with 20 bases between them. The CDR3 length is 18 residues. As defined, naive CD8 cells were CD45RO-negative and positively selected for CCR7, with terminally differentiated effector memory CD45RA+ cells excluded.

This chain links TRBV4-3 with TRBJ2-2; D unclear. The specimen was naive CD8+ T cells sorted from blood. This sequence originates from a man aged 25-45 years in good health. CDR3 DNA sequence: TGCGCCAGCAGCCAAGATCTTGGGGTCCCGAGAGAGCCCGGGGAGCTGTTTTTT. It specifies CASSQDLGVPREPGELFF.